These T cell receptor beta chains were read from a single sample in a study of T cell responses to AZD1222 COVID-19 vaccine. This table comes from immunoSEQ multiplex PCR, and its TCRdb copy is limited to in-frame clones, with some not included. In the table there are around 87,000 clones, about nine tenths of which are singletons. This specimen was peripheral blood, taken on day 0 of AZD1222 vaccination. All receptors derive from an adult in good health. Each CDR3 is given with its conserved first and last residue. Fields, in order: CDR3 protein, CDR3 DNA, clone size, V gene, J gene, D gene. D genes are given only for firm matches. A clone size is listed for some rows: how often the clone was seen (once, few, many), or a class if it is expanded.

cdr3_aa: CASSLNSQTLHF
cdr3_nt: TGTGCCAGCAGTTTAAACAGTCAAACCCTCCACTTT
clone_size: -
v_call: TRBV12-3/TRBV12-4
j_call: TRBJ1-6
d_call: -

cdr3_aa: CASSPRRGPSDTQYF
cdr3_nt: TGTGCCAGCAGCCCCCGAAGGGGCCCCTCAGATACGCAGTATTTT
clone_size: -
v_call: TRBV28
j_call: TRBJ2-3
d_call: -

cdr3_aa: CASTPGTGTDTQYF
cdr3_nt: TGTGCCAGTACCCCCGGGACTGGCACAGATACGCAGTATTTT
clone_size: once
v_call: TRBV19
j_call: TRBJ2-3
d_call: -

cdr3_aa: CASSLAAGNANTIYF
cdr3_nt: TGTGCCAGCAGCTTAGCGGCAGGGAACGCGAACACCATATATTTT
clone_size: -
v_call: TRBV11-2
j_call: TRBJ1-3
d_call: -

cdr3_aa: CASSRGRGTEAFF
cdr3_nt: TGTGCCAGCAGCCGAGGCAGGGGGACTGAAGCTTTCTTT
clone_size: -
v_call: TRBV3-1/TRBV3-2
j_call: TRBJ1-1
d_call: TRBD1

cdr3_aa: CASSFSGSYEQYF
cdr3_nt: TGTGCCAGCAGCTTTTCTGGTAGCTACGAGCAGTACTTC
clone_size: -
v_call: TRBV11-1
j_call: TRBJ2-7
d_call: -

cdr3_aa: CASSQDRGLYDTQYF
cdr3_nt: TGTGCCAGCAGCCAGGACAGGGGCTTGTACGATACGCAGTATTTT
clone_size: few
v_call: TRBV7-2
j_call: TRBJ2-3
d_call: TRBD1

cdr3_aa: CASRPGVTNTGELFF
cdr3_nt: TGTGCCAGCAGACCAGGGGTAACGAACACCGGGGAGCTGTTTTTT
clone_size: -
v_call: TRBV6-5
j_call: TRBJ2-2
d_call: -

cdr3_aa: CASSYLQGSYGYTF
cdr3_nt: TGTGCCAGCAGTTATCTACAGGGCAGCTATGGCTACACCTTC
clone_size: -
v_call: TRBV6-5
j_call: TRBJ1-2
d_call: -

cdr3_aa: CASSEAPHVASGSTDTQYF
cdr3_nt: TGTGCCAGCAGTGAAGCGCCCCATGTTGCTAGCGGGAGCACAGATACGCAGTATTTT
clone_size: -
v_call: TRBV6-1
j_call: TRBJ2-3
d_call: TRBD2

cdr3_aa: CASSPLGIQPQHF
cdr3_nt: TGTGCCAGCAGCCCCCTGGGTATTCAGCCCCAGCATTTT
clone_size: -
v_call: TRBV3-1/TRBV3-2
j_call: TRBJ1-5
d_call: -

cdr3_aa: CASSQVTGQGRGYTF
cdr3_nt: TGCGCCAGCAGCCAAGTAACGGGACAGGGTAGAGGCTACACCTTC
clone_size: few
v_call: TRBV4-1
j_call: TRBJ1-2
d_call: TRBD1

cdr3_aa: CASSTLTGGAGEKLFF
cdr3_nt: TGTGCCAGCAGCACCCTGACAGGGGGCGCGGGTGAAAAACTGTTTTTT
clone_size: -
v_call: TRBV11-2
j_call: TRBJ1-4
d_call: TRBD1

cdr3_aa: CASSRDRGVGELFF
cdr3_nt: TGTGCCAGCAGCCGGGACAGGGGGGTCGGGGAGCTGTTTTTT
clone_size: -
v_call: TRBV3-1/TRBV3-2
j_call: TRBJ2-2
d_call: TRBD1

cdr3_aa: CASSLQRYGYTF
cdr3_nt: TGTGCCAGCAGTCTACAGCGATATGGCTACACCTTC
clone_size: -
v_call: TRBV28
j_call: TRBJ1-2
d_call: -

cdr3_aa: CASSAPGQGEFF
cdr3_nt: TGTGCCAGCAGTGCGCCGGGACAGGGGGAATTCTTC
clone_size: -
v_call: TRBV6-2/TRBV6-3
j_call: TRBJ2-1
d_call: TRBD1

cdr3_aa: CAWNSGDRVSNQPQHF
cdr3_nt: TGTGCCTGGAATTCAGGCGACAGGGTTAGCAATCAGCCCCAGCATTTT
clone_size: -
v_call: TRBV30
j_call: TRBJ1-5
d_call: TRBD1

cdr3_aa: CASSHQAPSGGLYEQYF
cdr3_nt: TGTGCCAGCAGTCACCAGGCCCCCTCGGGAGGGCTCTACGAGCAGTACTTC
clone_size: -
v_call: TRBV6-6
j_call: TRBJ2-7
d_call: TRBD2

cdr3_aa: CASSLWQANSPLHF
cdr3_nt: TGTGCCAGCAGCCTGTGGCAGGCTAATTCACCCCTCCACTTT
clone_size: -
v_call: TRBV5-6
j_call: TRBJ1-6
d_call: -

cdr3_aa: CASSGAPGQGYYGYTF
cdr3_nt: TGTGCCAGCAGCGGAGCACCGGGACAGGGATACTATGGCTACACCTTC
clone_size: -
v_call: TRBV9
j_call: TRBJ1-2
d_call: TRBD1

cdr3_aa: CASSPGRGSGDEQYF
cdr3_nt: TGTGCCAGCTCACCGGGGCGGGGTTCCGGAGACGAGCAGTACTTC
clone_size: -
v_call: TRBV18
j_call: TRBJ2-7
d_call: -

cdr3_aa: CATSRGGPNDGYTF
cdr3_nt: TGTGCCACCAGCAGAGGGGGACCGAATGATGGCTACACCTTC
clone_size: -
v_call: TRBV15
j_call: TRBJ1-2
d_call: -

cdr3_aa: CASSPEMNTEAFF
cdr3_nt: TGTGCCAGCTCACCAGAAATGAACACTGAAGCTTTCTTT
clone_size: -
v_call: TRBV18
j_call: TRBJ1-1
d_call: -

cdr3_aa: CASSHQADANYGYTF
cdr3_nt: TGTGCCAGCAGCCATCAGGCCGACGCTAACTATGGCTACACCTTC
clone_size: -
v_call: TRBV3-1/TRBV3-2
j_call: TRBJ1-2
d_call: -

cdr3_aa: CASVRGYEQYF
cdr3_nt: TGCGCCAGCGTTCGGGGCTACGAGCAGTACTTC
clone_size: -
v_call: TRBV10-2
j_call: TRBJ2-7
d_call: -

cdr3_aa: CASSQRAGHGYEQYF
cdr3_nt: TGTGCCAGCAGCCAACGGGCCGGACATGGCTACGAGCAGTACTTC
clone_size: few
v_call: TRBV3-1/TRBV3-2
j_call: TRBJ2-7
d_call: -

cdr3_aa: CASRLGGGNSYEQYF
cdr3_nt: TGCGCCAGCAGACTGGGGGGAGGAAACTCCTACGAGCAGTACTTC
clone_size: -
v_call: TRBV5-1
j_call: TRBJ2-7
d_call: -

cdr3_aa: CAWGQGASEAFF
cdr3_nt: TGTGCCTGGGGACAGGGGGCAAGTGAAGCTTTCTTT
clone_size: -
v_call: TRBV30
j_call: TRBJ1-1
d_call: TRBD1

cdr3_aa: CASSEVRGAANEKLFF
cdr3_nt: TGTGCCAGCAGTGAAGTTCGGGGGGCAGCTAATGAAAAACTGTTTTTT
clone_size: -
v_call: TRBV25-1
j_call: TRBJ1-4
d_call: -

cdr3_aa: CASSRTGGRSMNTEAFF
cdr3_nt: TGTGCCAGCAGCCGAACGGGTGGAAGATCCATGAACACTGAAGCTTTCTTT
clone_size: -
v_call: TRBV7-8
j_call: TRBJ1-1
d_call: -

cdr3_aa: CSGRSPPSSGNTIYF
cdr3_nt: TGCAGCGGGCGATCGCCCCCGTCCTCTGGAAACACCATATATTTT
clone_size: many
v_call: TRBV29-1
j_call: TRBJ1-3
d_call: -

cdr3_aa: CASSLQAGAGNTIYF
cdr3_nt: TGTGCCAGCAGCCTACAAGCGGGGGCTGGAAACACCATATATTTT
clone_size: -
v_call: TRBV7-2
j_call: TRBJ1-3
d_call: -

cdr3_aa: CASSRSRYGYTF
cdr3_nt: TGTGCCAGCAGCCGGTCCAGATATGGCTACACCTTC
clone_size: once
v_call: TRBV7-2
j_call: TRBJ1-2
d_call: -